These T cell receptor beta chains were read from a single sample in a study of cytomegalovirus exposure and HLA in healthy donors. Generated by immunoSEQ multiplex PCR, the TCRdb table keeps only in-frame clones and is missing some. The repertoire includes some 170,000 clones, 86% of them detected once, and less than 3.5% sits in the top ten. The sample consisted of PBMCs. The origin of the receptors is a man aged 18-30 years in good health and CMV-seropositive. CDR3s include the opening cysteine and the closing phenylalanine or tryptophan. A D gene is named only where the DNA matches it firmly. For some rows the clone size is stated as once, few or many, or as a class when expanded; others skip it.

>TRBJ2-1|NA|TRBV2|TRBD1
CASSLTGNSYNEQFF
TGTGCCAGCAGTTTGACAGGGAACTCCTACAATGAGCAGTTCTTC
>TRBJ2-1|NA|TRBV5-5|TRBD2
CASSSSGLSYNEQFF
TGTGCCAGCAGCTCTAGCGGGCTCTCCTACAATGAGCAGTTCTTC
>TRBJ2-7|once|TRBV11-3|NA
CASSLEGWSAEQYF
TGTGCCAGCAGCTTAGAGGGGTGGTCAGCGGAACAGTACTTC
>TRBJ2-2|NA|TRBV4-3|TRBD2
CASSQGLAWTGELFF
TGCGCCAGCAGCCAGGGACTAGCGTGGACCGGGGAGCTGTTTTTT
>TRBJ2-5|NA|TRBV29-1|TRBD1
CSASWTGALAQYF
TGCAGCGCCAGCTGGACAGGGGCCTTGGCCCAGTACTTC
>TRBJ2-4|once|TRBV6-1|NA
CASSGAYRLAKNIQYF
TGTGCCAGCAGTGGGGCTTACAGGTTAGCCAAAAACATTCAGTACTTC
>TRBJ2-1|NA|TRBV29-1|TRBD1
CSVDDRGLLSNEQFF
TGCAGCGTAGATGACAGGGGCCTCCTATCAAATGAGCAGTTCTTC
>TRBJ2-2|NA|TRBV5-1|NA
CASSIGPGGELFF
TGCGCCAGCAGCATCGGACCAGGGGGGGAGCTGTTTTTT
>TRBJ2-1|NA|TRBV7-6|TRBD1
CASSHKPGQENYNEQFF
TGTGCCAGCAGTCATAAACCGGGACAGGAAAACTACAATGAGCAGTTCTTC
>TRBJ2-7|many|TRBV2|TRBD1
CASTRDRDYEQYF
TGTGCCAGCACTAGGGACAGGGACTACGAGCAGTACTTC
>TRBJ2-1|NA|TRBV9|NA
CASSVVESGYNEQFF
TGTGCCAGCAGCGTAGTCGAGTCGGGGTACAATGAGCAGTTCTTC
>TRBJ2-7|NA|TRBV15|TRBD1
CATSKDRAEQYF
TGTGCCACCAGCAAGGACAGGGCCGAGCAGTACTTC
>TRBJ1-2|NA|TRBV6-5|NA
CASSSSPGQLTYGYTF
TGTGCCAGCAGTTCTTCCCCCGGACAGCTTACTTATGGCTACACCTTC
>TRBJ1-3|few|TRBV10-3|NA
CAIGANSGNTIYF
TGTGCCATCGGGGCGAACTCTGGAAACACCATATATTTT
>TRBJ2-2|NA|TRBV7-6|NA
CASSLGPTNTGELFF
TGTGCCAGCAGCTTAGGGCCGACGAACACCGGGGAGCTGTTTTTT
>TRBJ2-3|once|TRBV5-4|TRBD1
CATGAGGATDTQYF
TGTGCCACCGGGGCAGGGGGCGCAACAGATACGCAGTATTTT
>TRBJ2-7|NA|TRBV10-3|NA
CAISESGSDDEQYF
TGTGCCATCAGTGAGTCAGGTAGCGACGACGAGCAGTACTTC
>TRBJ2-1|NA|TRBV5-6|TRBD2
CASSVSSGGWSSYNEQFF
TGTGCCAGCAGCGTTTCTAGCGGGGGGTGGAGCTCCTACAATGAGCAGTTCTTC
>TRBJ2-7|NA|TRBV28|NA
CASSLSPLYEQYF
TGTGCCAGCAGTTTATCTCCTCTCTACGAGCAGTACTTC
>TRBJ2-1|NA|TRBV27|TRBD2
CASSPGLAEQFF
TGTGCCAGCAGTCCGGGACTAGCGGAGCAGTTCTTC
>TRBJ1-2|NA|TRBV7-9|NA
CASSSGDANYGYTF
TGTGCCAGCAGCTCAGGGGACGCGAACTATGGCTACACCTTC
>TRBJ2-1|NA|TRBV19|NA
CASSIYSGYNEQFF
TGTGCCAGTAGTATATACAGCGGCTACAATGAGCAGTTCTTC
>TRBJ1-5|NA|TRBV6-5|NA
CASSASSGVNQPQHF
TGTGCCAGCAGTGCCAGCAGCGGGGTAAATCAGCCCCAGCATTTT
>TRBJ2-3|NA|TRBV7-9|TRBD1
CASTRTGDRGDADTQYF
TGTGCCAGCACCCGTACGGGAGACAGGGGGGACGCAGATACGCAGTATTTT
>TRBJ1-5|NA|TRBV29-1|NA
CSVEVEGDQPQHF
TGCAGCGTTGAAGTGGAGGGAGATCAGCCCCAGCATTTT
>TRBJ1-1|NA|TRBV28|NA
CASSLWAGPGEAFF
TGTGCCAGCAGTTTGTGGGCAGGGCCGGGCGAAGCTTTCTTT
>TRBJ2-3|NA|TRBV27|NA
CASRNSAAITDTQYF
TGTGCCAGCCGTAATTCAGCGGCGATCACAGATACGCAGTATTTT
>TRBJ2-2|NA|TRBV27|TRBD2
CASSLEAGGAVRELFF
TGTGCCAGCAGTTTAGAAGCGGGGGGCGCCGTGCGGGAGCTGTTTTTT
>TRBJ2-7|NA|TRBV6-6|NA
CASTDQNYEQYF
TGTGCCAGTACAGACCAAAACTACGAGCAGTACTTC
>TRBJ2-7|NA|TRBV27|NA
CASSPQGIISYEQYF
TGTGCCAGCAGTCCACAGGGTATTATTTCCTACGAGCAGTACTTC
>TRBJ2-7|NA|TRBV27|TRBD1
CASSQDRAEQYF
TGTGCCAGCAGCCAAGACAGGGCCGAGCAGTACTTC
>TRBJ2-7|once|TRBV9|TRBD1
CASTTPGTEPNEQYF
TGTGCCAGCACCACCCCCGGGACAGAACCTAACGAGCAGTACTTC
>TRBJ2-3|NA|TRBV30|TRBD2
CAWSLAGGGTDTQYF
TGTGCCTGGTCCCTAGCGGGGGGCGGGACAGATACGCAGTATTTT
>TRBJ2-1|NA|TRBV27|NA
CASSFRASAYNEQFF
TGTGCCAGCAGTTTTCGGGCTAGCGCCTACAATGAGCAGTTCTTC
>TRBJ2-7|NA|TRBV10-3|TRBD2
CAIRGTSGSPKAYEQYF
TGTGCCATCAGGGGGACTAGCGGGAGTCCCAAGGCCTACGAGCAGTACTTC
>TRBJ2-7|NA|TRBV28|NA
CASRGRFRDEQYF
TGTGCCAGCAGAGGCCGGTTTCGGGACGAGCAGTACTTC
>TRBJ1-1|NA|TRBV5-1|TRBD1
CASSPGTDTEAFF
TGCGCCAGCAGCCCCGGGACAGACACTGAAGCTTTCTTT
>TRBJ2-2|few|TRBV5-1|TRBD2
CASSLDLAGGTGELFF
TGCGCCAGCAGCTTGGACCTAGCGGGGGGAACCGGGGAGCTGTTTTTT
>TRBJ2-7|NA|TRBV9|TRBD1
CASSAMTGEYEQYF
TGTGCCAGCAGCGCGATGACAGGGGAGTACGAGCAGTACTTC
>TRBJ2-2|NA|TRBV7-9|TRBD2
CASSPARGGRSGELFF
TGTGCCAGCAGCCCCGCGCGCGGCGGGAGGTCCGGGGAGCTGTTTTTT
>TRBJ1-2|NA|TRBV6-5|NA
CASSYSEGGGYTF
TGTGCCAGCAGTTACTCGGAGGGTGGTGGCTACACCTTC